This is a list of T cell receptor beta chains from one sample in a study of cytomegalovirus exposure and HLA in healthy donors. The repertoire was sequenced with immunoSEQ multiplex PCR; TCRdb's copy has only in-frame clones and lacks some. The listing records 200,000 to 250,000 clones. The sequenced sample was PBMCs. These receptors were taken from a woman aged 25 to 39 in good health and CMV-seropositive. CDR3s include the opening cysteine and the closing phenylalanine or tryptophan. A D gene is named only where the DNA matches it firmly.

-,TRBJ1-4,TRBV12-5,TGTGCTAGTGGTACCCGGACAGATGAAAAACTGTTTTTT,CASGTRTDEKLFF
-,TRBJ2-1,TRBV28,TGTGCCAGCGTATACAGGGCACGTAATGAGCAGTTCTTC,CASVYRARNEQFF
TRBD2,TRBJ2-5,TRBV7-2,TGTGCCAGCAGCTTAGTAGTGGGTAGCGGGAGAGAGACCCAGTACTTC,CASSLVVGSGRETQYF
-,TRBJ1-1,TRBV5-8,TGTGCCAGCAGCCCTCCACGAGGAACCACTGAAGCTTTCTTT,CASSPPRGTTEAFF
TRBD2,TRBJ2-3,TRBV29-1,TGCAGCGTTGATTCAATAGCGGGAATTTTCGCAGATACGCAGTATTTT,CSVDSIAGIFADTQYF
-,TRBJ1-1,TRBV6-5,TGTGCCAGCAGTTACTCAGGGGAGAACACTGAAGCTTTCTTT,CASSYSGENTEAFF
-,TRBJ1-1,TRBV14,TGTGCCAGCAGCCGAAGAGGGAGCGGCACTGAAGCTTTCTTT,CASSRRGSGTEAFF
TRBD2,TRBJ2-5,TRBV6-6,TGTGCCAGCAGTCGACTAGCGTACAAAGAGACCCAGTACTTC,CASSRLAYKETQYF
TRBD1,TRBJ2-7,TRBV28,TGTGCCAGCATAAGGGACAGCTCCTACGGGCAGTACTTC,CASIRDSSYGQYF
-,TRBJ2-7,TRBV28,TGTGCCAGCAGTTTGGAAACCGGGACACCGAGTAGATACTCCTACGAGCAGTACTTC,CASSLETGTPSRYSYEQYF
-,TRBJ1-1,TRBV6-5,TGTGCCAGCAGTTTCGCCACCTCAAAAACGGTTACTGAAGCTTTCTTT,CASSFATSKTVTEAFF
-,TRBJ1-1,TRBV5-1,TGCGCCAGCAGTCTGGGGCCGGACACTGAAGCTTTCTTT,CASSLGPDTEAFF
TRBD2,TRBJ2-7,TRBV2,TGTGCCAGCAGTGAGGACCGAAGCGGGAGACTCTTCTTC,CASSEDRSGRLFF
TRBD1,TRBJ1-4,TRBV5-1,TGCGCCAGCAGCCCCGGGACAGGGGGCGCCCATGAAAAACTGTTTTTT,CASSPGTGGAHEKLFF
-,TRBJ2-3,TRBV2,TGTGCCAGCAGCAGGTGGGAGATCGGAACAGATACGCAGTATTTT,CASSRWEIGTDTQYF
-,TRBJ1-1,TRBV6-1,TGTGCCAGCAGTGAAGGTTACAGGTTGAACACTGAAGCTTTCTTT,CASSEGYRLNTEAFF
TRBD1,TRBJ1-4,TRBV28,TGTGCCAGCATTCAGGGGGCAACTAATGAAAAACTGTTTTTT,CASIQGATNEKLFF
TRBD1,TRBJ2-7,TRBV19,TGTGCCAGCGGACAGGGAGCGTCCTACGAGCAGTACTTC,CASGQGASYEQYF
TRBD1,TRBJ2-7,TRBV5-4,TGTGCCAGCAGCCGCGACAGGGGACACGAGCAGTACTTC,CASSRDRGHEQYF
-,TRBJ2-2,TRBV9,TGTGCCAGCAGCGTTAGGACAGACCCCGGGGAGCTGTTTTTT,CASSVRTDPGELFF
TRBD2,TRBJ2-1,TRBV30,TGTGCCTGGAGTGCGGGACTAGCGTATGAGCAGTTCTTC,CAWSAGLAYEQFF
-,TRBJ1-2,TRBV2,TGTGCCAGAGAGGGGGGGGAGTCTCCCTATGGCTACACCTTC,CAREGGESPYGYTF
TRBD2,TRBJ2-5,TRBV7-2,TGTGCCAGCAGCTCTAGCGGGAGGGGTTGGGGGGCGGAGACCCAGTACTTC,CASSSSGRGWGAETQYF
TRBD1,TRBJ2-7,TRBV27,TGTGCCAGCAGTTTAACGGGACAGGGGGGTGAGCAGTACTTC,CASSLTGQGGEQYF
-,TRBJ1-5,TRBV21-1,TGTGCCAGCAGCAAAGTGCCGGACAGGTCGGACAATCAGCCCCAGCATTTT,CASSKVPDRSDNQPQHF
TRBD1,TRBJ1-5,TRBV19,TGTGCCAGTAGAGGGGCGGGACAGGGAAGCAATCAGCCCCAGCATTTT,CASRGAGQGSNQPQHF
-,TRBJ1-1,TRBV6-1,TGTGCCAGCAGTGAAGGGGGCCCGAACACTGAAGCTTTCTTT,CASSEGGPNTEAFF
-,TRBJ1-2,TRBV19,TGTGCCACCCACGTCGGGTATGGCTACACCTTC,CATHVGYGYTF